These 4 T cell receptor beta chains were all obtained from the same sample, sequenced in a study of CD8 T cells in Susac syndrome. Reverse transcription used about 0.45 to 1 ug RNA and random hexamers. One entry per CDR3 protein, called by TCRdb with MiXCR from the immunoSEQ multiplex PCR reads. The sample consists of about 170,000 distinct CDR3 sequences, about 94% of them appearing once. Material for sequencing was CD4+ T cells from PBMCs. The origin of the receptors is a human donor with multiple sclerosis.

The gene calls are TRBV19 and TRBJ2-6; D is possibly TRBD1 (6 bases). V dropped 8 bases and J dropped 0 bases, with 14 bases sitting between them. The CDR3 runs 16 residues. The germline V gene encodes CDR1 LNHDA and CDR2 SQIVND (reference sequence). The CDR3 protein is CASGRQENSGANVLTF. The CDR3 region has the DNA TGTGCCAGTGGTAGACAGGAAAACTCTGGGGCCAACGTCCTGACTTTC.

The gene calls are TRBV28 and TRBJ1-2, with TRBD1 identical over 7 bases. After removal of 6 bases from V and 8 bases from J, the junction contained 6 bases not matched to a gene. This CDR3 contains 12 residues. Germline V gene lookup returns CDR1 MDHEN and CDR2 SYDVKM. For the CDR3, the DNA is TGTGCCAGCAGCCTGGGACAGCACGGCTACACCTTC. Translation gives CASSLGQHGYTF.

This chain connects TRBV20-1 to TRBJ1-1; 8 nucleotides match TRBD1. Trimming removed 5 bases from V and 5 bases from J; junction bases left unmatched: 7. This CDR3 spans 13 amino acids. Germline CDR1 and CDR2: DFQATT and SNEGSKA (reference sequence). The CDR3 nucleotides are TGCAGTGCTCCGACAGGGGCTAATACTGAAGCTTTCTTT. Protein sequence: CSAPTGANTEAFF.

The chain recombines TRBV6-6 with TRBJ2-6; the D is unclear. V was shortened by 10 bases and J by 0 bases, with 7 bases between the two germline ends. Germline loops: CDR1 MNHNY, CDR2 SVGAGI (reference sequence). The CDR3 has 13 amino acids. CDR3: CATTASGANVLTF. CDR3 in DNA: TGTGCCACTACAGCCTCTGGGGCCAACGTCCTGACTTTC.